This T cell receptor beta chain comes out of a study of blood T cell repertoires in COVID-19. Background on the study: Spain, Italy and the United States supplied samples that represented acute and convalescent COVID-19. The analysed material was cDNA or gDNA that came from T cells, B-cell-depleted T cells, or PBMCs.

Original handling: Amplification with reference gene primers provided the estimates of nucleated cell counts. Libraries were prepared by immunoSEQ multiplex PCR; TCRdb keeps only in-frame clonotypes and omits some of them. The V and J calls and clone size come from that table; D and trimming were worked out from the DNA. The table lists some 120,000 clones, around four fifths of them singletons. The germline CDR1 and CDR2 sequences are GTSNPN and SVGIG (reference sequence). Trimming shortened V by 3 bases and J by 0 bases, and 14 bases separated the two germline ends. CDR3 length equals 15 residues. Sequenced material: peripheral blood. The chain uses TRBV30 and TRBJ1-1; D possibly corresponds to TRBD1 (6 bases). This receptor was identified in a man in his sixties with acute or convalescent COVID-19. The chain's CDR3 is CAWRVRDRMNTEAFF. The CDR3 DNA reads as TGTGCCTGGAGAGTCCGTGACAGGATGAACACTGAAGCTTTCTTT.